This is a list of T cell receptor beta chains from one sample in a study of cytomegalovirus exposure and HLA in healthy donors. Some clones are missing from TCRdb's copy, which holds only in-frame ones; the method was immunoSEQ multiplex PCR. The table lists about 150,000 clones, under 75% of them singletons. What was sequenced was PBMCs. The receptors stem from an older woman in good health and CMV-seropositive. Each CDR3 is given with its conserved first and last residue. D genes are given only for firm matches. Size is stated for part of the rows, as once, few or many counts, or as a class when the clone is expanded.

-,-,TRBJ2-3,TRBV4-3,CASSQGRASTDTQYF,TGCGCCAGCAGCCAAGGGAGGGCTAGCACAGATACGCAGTATTTT
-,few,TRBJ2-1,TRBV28,CASSQGGINNEQFF,TGTGCCAGCAGCCAGGGCGGGATAAACAATGAGCAGTTCTTC
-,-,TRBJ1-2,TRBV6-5,CASRPSGRIYGYTF,TGTGCCAGCAGGCCTTCAGGGCGGATCTATGGCTACACCTTC
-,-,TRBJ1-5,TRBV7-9,CASSQGANQPQHF,TGTGCCAGCAGCCAAGGGGCTAATCAGCCCCAGCATTTT
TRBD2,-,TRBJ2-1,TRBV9,CASGRAGNEQFF,TGTGCCAGCGGCAGAGCGGGAAATGAGCAGTTCTTC
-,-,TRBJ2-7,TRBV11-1,CASSLTGPYEQYF,TGTGCCAGCAGCTTGACAGGTCCCTACGAGCAGTACTTC
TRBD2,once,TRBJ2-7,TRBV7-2,CASSLASSGRAYEQYF,TGTGCCAGCAGCTTAGCAAGTAGCGGGAGGGCCTACGAGCAGTACTTC
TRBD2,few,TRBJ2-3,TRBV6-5,CASSYRGGGRTQYF,TGTGCCAGCAGTTACCGCGGGGGGGGTCGTACGCAGTATTTT
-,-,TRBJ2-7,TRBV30,CAWSSTSSNEQYF,TGTGCCTGGAGTTCGACTAGTAGCAACGAGCAGTACTTC
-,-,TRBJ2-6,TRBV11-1,CASSPDRILSGANVLTF,TGTGCCAGCAGCCCGGACAGAATCCTCTCTGGGGCCAACGTCCTGACTTTC
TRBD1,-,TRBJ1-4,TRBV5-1,CASSWTGSDEKLFF,TGCGCCAGCAGCTGGACAGGGTCGGATGAAAAACTGTTTTTT
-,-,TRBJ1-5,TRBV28,CASSSPPSRLQHF,TGTGCCAGCAGTTCCCCCCCGTCGAGGCTCCAGCATTTT
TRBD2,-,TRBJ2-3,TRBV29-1,CSVVRASSGTTDTQYF,TGCAGCGTTGTTCGGGCGTCTAGCGGAACCACAGATACGCAGTATTTT
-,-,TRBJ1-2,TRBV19,CASSMDPKQDYGYTF,TGTGCCAGTAGTATGGACCCGAAACAGGACTATGGCTACACCTTC
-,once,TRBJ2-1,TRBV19,CASSIDSGSYNEQFF,TGTGCCAGTAGTATAGACAGCGGGTCCTACAATGAGCAGTTCTTC
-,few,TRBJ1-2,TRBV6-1,CASSEIGGGLNYGYTF,TGTGCCAGCAGTGAAATTGGCGGGGGCCTTAACTATGGCTACACCTTC
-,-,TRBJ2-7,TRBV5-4,CASSPGTRPEEQYF,TGTGCCAGCAGCCCCGGGACACGTCCCGAAGAGCAGTACTTC
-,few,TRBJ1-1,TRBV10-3,CAISEDHRAVEAFF,TGTGCCATCAGTGAGGACCACAGGGCGGTTGAAGCTTTCTTT
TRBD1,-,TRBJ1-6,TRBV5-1,CASSKGQNNSPLHF,TGCGCCAGCAGCAAGGGACAGAATAATTCACCCCTCCACTTT
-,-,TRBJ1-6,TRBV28,CASTRNILENSPLHF,TGTGCCAGCACCCGGAACATCTTGGAGAATTCACCCCTCCACTTT
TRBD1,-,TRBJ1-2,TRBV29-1,CSVGTGANYGYTF,TGCAGCGTGGGGACAGGGGCCAACTATGGCTACACCTTC
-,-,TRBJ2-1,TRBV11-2,CASSLFIPVGGLNEQFF,TGTGCCAGCAGCTTATTTATCCCCGTAGGCGGGCTAAATGAGCAGTTCTTC
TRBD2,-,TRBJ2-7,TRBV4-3,CASSHGTGGSYEQYF,TGCGCCAGCAGCCACGGGACGGGAGGTTCCTACGAGCAGTACTTC
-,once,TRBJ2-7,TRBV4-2,CASSQDPGGGEQYF,TGTGCCAGCAGCCAAGATCCGGGGGGCGGCGAGCAGTACTTC
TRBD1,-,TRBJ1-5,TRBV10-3,CAISDRGLDQPQHF,TGTGCCATCAGTGACAGGGGGCTCGATCAGCCCCAGCATTTT
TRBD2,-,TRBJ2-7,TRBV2,CASREQTSSHEQYF,TGTGCCAGCAGGGAACAGACTAGCTCTCACGAGCAGTACTTC